This note documents a single T cell receptor (beta chain) sequence. Its target is unknown. Germline CDR1 SGDLS, CDR2 YYNGEE. The junction had 9 bases not matched to a gene; V was cut back by 3 bases and J by 6 bases. This CDR3 has 15 amino acids. This sample stems from a study of tissue T cells after allogeneic stem cell transplantation. The protocol was immunoSEQ multiplex PCR, while the TCRdb copy is restricted to in-frame clones and leaves out a portion. Among about 6,800 clones listed, roughly 60% were seen once. Study-wide findings and caveats: Which tissue TCRs were alloreactive or antigen-specific was not determined. Some clones might be persisting host cells.

The chain combines TRBV9 with TRBJ2-3, with 8 nucleotides matching TRBD1. The starting material was duodenum tissue, obtained at autopsy. The clonotype was recovered from a female donor older than 55 with lung cancer. CDR3 loop: CASSARDRTYDTQYF. In nucleotides, the CDR3 is TGTGCCAGCAGCGCCCGGGACAGGACGTATGATACGCAGTATTTT.